The 25 T cell receptor beta chains in this list originate from one sample, sequenced in a study of OX40 agonist ivuxolimab in advanced cancers. The table came from immunoSEQ multiplex PCR; TCRdb's copy has only in-frame clones and leaves some out. The repertoire consists of under 70,000 clones, with approximately 85% occurring once and the leading ten covering under 2.5%. Sample: CD4+ or CD8+ T cells sorted from blood, taken in a trial of the OX40 agonist ivuxolimab. The receptors shown here come from an adult with an advanced solid tumor such as melanoma, head and neck, liver or kidney cancer.

In its sample, this clone was seen a few times. The chain links TRBV18 to TRBJ2-6; D possibly corresponds to TRBD1 (5 bases). The germline V gene has CDR1 KGHSH and CDR2 LQKENI. This CDR3 has 13 amino acids. V gave up 3 bases and J gave up 8 bases, with 8 bases separating them. The CDR3 spells CASSPKDTNVLTF. The CDR3 bases are TGTGCCAGCTCACCCAAGGACACCAACGTCCTGACTTTC.

This clone was detected once. This chain joins TRBV9 and TRBJ2-2, with D maybe TRBD2 (5 bases). The CDR3 totals 14 residues. Germline CDR1 SGDLS, CDR2 YYNGEE. V lost 4 bases, J lost 3 bases, and 10 bases lay in between. The CDR3 nucleotides are TGTGCCAGCAGCCGGGGTCGAGACACCGGGGAGCTGTTTTTT. It specifies CASSRGRDTGELFF.

This rearrangement joins TRBV4-2 to TRBJ2-3; 7 bases are shared with TRBD2. The CDR3 is 16 amino acids. J gave up 5 bases and V 0 bases, and 8 bases lay outside the gene matches. CDR1 and CDR2 (germline): LGHNA, YNFKEQ. For the CDR3, the DNA is TGTGCCAGCAGCCAAGATTCCAGCGGGGAAGGAGATACGCAGTATTTT. Translation: CASSQDSSGEGDTQYF.

The chain is built from TRBV19 and TRBJ1-5; 9 positions match TRBD1. The CDR3 runs to 15 residues. Trimming took 1 base from V and 2 from J; bases not matched to a gene: 0. Germline CDR1 LNHDA, CDR2 SQIVND (reference sequence). The CDR3 DNA sequence: TGTGCCAGTAGTATAGGGACAGGGGGCAATCAGCCCCAGCATTTT. It specifies CASSIGTGGNQPQHF.

This chain links TRBV6-6 with TRBJ2-2; D uncertain. Germline CDR1 and CDR2: MNHNY and SVGAGI (reference sequence). Trimming shortened V by 5 bases and J by 7 bases, and 8 bases separated the two germline ends. The CDR3 is 12 amino acids. CDR3 residues: CASSTNHGELFF. Written as DNA, the CDR3 is TGTGCCAGCAGTACTAACCACGGGGAGCTGTTTTTT.

The V and J genes are TRBV28 and TRBJ2-7; either TRBD1 or TRBD2 may fit D (5 bases each). Germline V lookup: CDR1 MDHEN, CDR2 SYDVKM. V was shortened by 6 bases and J by 3 bases, with 12 bases between the two germline ends. The CDR3 loop spans 13 amino acids. The CDR3 reads CASRGTEDYEQYF. CDR3 in DNA: TGTGCCAGCAGGGGGACGGAAGACTACGAGCAGTACTTC.

The chain couples TRBV11-2 to TRBJ2-5; 9 nucleotides agree with TRBD1. V was clipped by 4 bases and J by 5 bases; unmatched bases: 8. Germline assignment: CDR1 SGHAT and CDR2 FQNNGV. The CDR3 extends over 15 amino acids. The CDR3 DNA reads TGTGCCAGCAGCTCCGGGGACAGGGCTCAGGAGACCCAGTACTTC. Translated, it gives CASSSGDRAQETQYF.

The gene calls are TRBV4-3 and TRBJ1-1; 8 bases line up with TRBD1. Losses at the gene ends were 4 bases for V and 0 bases for J; bases not matched to a gene: 13. Germline assignment: CDR1 LGHNA and CDR2 YSLEER. The CDR3 loop spans 18 amino acids. The CDR3 region is CASSPRAPGTGMNTEAFF. The CDR3 DNA reads as TGCGCCAGCAGCCCAAGAGCACCCGGGACAGGTATGAACACTGAAGCTTTCTTT.

The CDR3 protein is CASGNFSYEQYF. The CDR3 nucleotides read TGTGCCTCGGGGAACTTCTCCTACGAGCAGTACTTC. The chain links TRBV10-3 to TRBJ2-7; tentative D call: TRBD2 (5 bases). The CDR3 loop spans 12 amino acids. The germline V gene has CDR1 ENHRY and CDR2 SYGVKD. V was trimmed by 11 bases and J by 0 bases, leaving 11 bases between them.

The rearrangement uses TRBV28 and TRBJ1-5; D gene uncertain. The V end lost 3 bases, the J end lost 1 base, and 7 bases lay between the germline ends. CDR3 size: 14 residues. The germline gives CDR1 MDHEN, CDR2 SYDVKM. The CDR3 DNA sequence: TGTGCCAGCAGTTTCGGTGGAAGCAATCAGCCCCAGCATTTT. This codes for CASSFGGSNQPQHF.

The V gene is TRBV30, the J gene TRBJ2-6; D ambiguous. The germline CDR1 and CDR2 sequences are GTSNPN and SVGIG (reference sequence). V was cut by 4 bases and J by 1 base, with 2 bases left in between. CDR3 length: 12 residues. The CDR3 DNA sequence: TGTGCCTGGACGTCTGGGGCCAACGTCCTGACTTTC. The encoded protein is CAWTSGANVLTF.

V and J are TRBV7-3 and TRBJ2-2; D uncertain. The CDR3 extends over 13 amino acids. V was clipped by 5 bases and J by 4 bases, with 8 bases between them. The germline gives CDR1 SGHTA, CDR2 FQGTGA. The DNA for the CDR3 is TGTGCCAGCAGCCCTTTCCCCACCGGGGAGCTGTTTTTT. This encodes CASSPFPTGELFF.

The chain combines TRBV9 with TRBJ2-3, with 7 bases matching TRBD1. The CDR3 extends over 15 amino acids. V dropped 4 bases and J dropped 1; count of bases not matched to a gene: 6. Germline CDR1 and CDR2: SGDLS and YYNGEE. The CDR3 reads CASSLAGQGTDTQYF. In DNA, the CDR3 is TGTGCCAGCAGCCTTGCAGGACAGGGCACAGATACGCAGTATTTT.

The V and J genes are TRBV5-1 and TRBJ1-2; D call uncertain. The ends were cut back, 0 bases at V and 2 bases at J, with 8 bases in the middle. CDR1 is SGHRS and CDR2 is YFSETQ in the germline V gene. This CDR3 has 14 amino acids. The CDR3 here is CASSLDAGNYGYTF. The CDR3 DNA follows: TGCGCCAGCAGCTTGGACGCCGGAAACTATGGCTACACCTTC.

This clone showed up many times. V gene TRBV5-4 combines with J gene TRBJ2-6, with TRBD1 matching over 8 bases. The CDR3 extends over 15 amino acids. Looked up from germline, CDR1 is SGHNT and CDR2 is YYREEE (reference sequence). V lost 4 bases, J lost 2 bases, and 2 bases stayed unmatched. CDR3 amino acids: CASSPGGAGANVLTF. The CDR3 nucleotides read TGTGCCAGCAGCCCAGGGGGCGCTGGGGCCAACGTCCTGACTTTC.

The chain carries TRBV7-2 and TRBJ1-1; no clear D. Trimming left V 7 bases short and J 0 bases short, with 12 bases between. CDR3 length: 14 residues. CDR1 SGHTA and CDR2 FQGNSA come from the germline V gene. CDR3 coding DNA: TGTGCCAGCACCCCCGGACGGATGAACACTGAAGCTTTCTTT. This translates into CASTPGRMNTEAFF.

The chain employs TRBV11-2 and TRBJ2-7, with 9 positions matching TRBD1. The CDR3 consists of 13 residues. With V trimmed by 6 bases and J by 6 bases, 6 bases remained unmatched. The germline gives CDR1 SGHAT, CDR2 FQNNGV. The CDR3: CASRETGGGEQYF. The CDR3 DNA sequence: TGTGCCAGCAGGGAAACAGGGGGCGGCGAGCAGTACTTC.

The chain is built from TRBV11-1 and TRBJ2-7; no reliable D call. The CDR3 spans 13 residues. V was pared by 4 bases and J by 4 bases, with 11 bases between. Germline V gene data show CDR1 as SGHAT and CDR2 as FQDESV (reference sequence). CDR3 amino acids: CASSSQLRYEQYF. For the CDR3, the DNA is TGTGCCAGCAGCTCTCAATTGAGGTACGAGCAGTACTTC. The full variable domain, rest sourced from reference TRBV11-1 and TRBJ2-7, is EAEVAQSPRYKITEKSQAVAFWCDPISGHATLYWYRQILGQGPELLVQFQDESVVDDSQLPKDRFSAERLKGVDSTLKIQPAELGDSAMYLCASSSQLRYEQYFGPGTRLTVT.

This clone is labeled as medium-sized. The CDR3 sequence is CASSSGGDIYGYTF. Written as DNA, the CDR3 is TGTGCCAGCAGCTCGGGAGGGGACATCTATGGCTACACCTTC. The chain recombines TRBV5-6 with TRBJ1-2; possible D gene TRBD1, 6 bases. The CDR3 has 14 residues. Germline V gene sequence: CDR1 SGHDT, CDR2 YYEEEE. Trimming took 3 bases from V and 4 from J, leaving 13 bases between them.

The chain is built from TRBV14 and TRBJ2-3, with D possibly called TRBD1 or TRBD2 (5 bases each). The CDR3 sequence is 14 residues long. The germline CDR1 and CDR2 sequences are SGHDN and FVKESK. Between the trimmed V and J ends, which lost 4 bases and 2 bases, there was a span of 10 bases. The CDR3 is CASSRGVTTDTQYF. DNA of the CDR3: TGTGCCAGCAGCCGAGGGGTTACCACAGATACGCAGTATTTT.

The gene calls are TRBV4-1 and TRBJ2-1; TRBD2 matches at 7 bases. J was trimmed by 8 bases and V by 8 bases; bases with no gene match: 15. This CDR3 region has 15 residues. Germline V gives CDR1 MGHRA, CDR2 YSYEKL. CDR3 sequence reads: CASRSRVGGPYEQFF. In DNA, the CDR3 is TGCGCCAGCCGATCACGTGTGGGAGGGCCCTATGAGCAGTTCTTC.

V usage is TRBV4-3 and J usage is TRBJ2-1, with D perhaps TRBD1 or TRBD2 (6 bases each). Germline V gene sequence: CDR1 LGHNA, CDR2 YSLEER. CDR3 length equals 17 residues. The V end was cut by 3 bases, the J end by 0 bases, with 15 bases between. CDR3 region: CASSHGTGADSYNEQFF. CDR3 bases: TGCGCCAGCAGCCATGGCACGGGGGCCGACTCCTACAATGAGCAGTTCTTC.

The V gene is TRBV11-2, the J gene TRBJ2-1; no reliable D call. The germline CDR1 and CDR2 sequences are SGHAT and FQNNGV. The germline V and J ends were trimmed by 1 base and 6 bases, with 10 bases remaining between them. This CDR3 has 14 amino acids. The CDR3 DNA reads TGTGCCAGCAGCTTAGGAATAAGTTTCAATGAGCAGTTCTTC. This encodes CASSLGISFNEQFF.

The rearrangement joins TRBV2 to TRBJ2-3; 10 bases are a match to TRBD1. The CDR3 has 15 residues. Germline values: CDR1 SNHLY, CDR2 FYNNEI. The J segment lost 5 bases and the V segment lost 6 bases, leaving 8 bases of the junction unmatched. The CDR3: CASRWTGGGRDTQYF. In DNA form, the CDR3 reads TGTGCCAGCAGGTGGACAGGGGGGGGACGAGATACGCAGTATTTT.

The V gene is TRBV27, the J gene TRBJ2-7; TRBD1 matches 10 bases. Germline lookup yields CDR1 MNHEY and CDR2 SMNVEV (reference sequence). J gave up 5 bases and V 4 bases, and 11 bases lay outside the gene matches. The CDR3 length is 16 residues. The CDR3 here is CASSSTPGTGVDEQYF. The CDR3 DNA is TGTGCCAGCAGTTCAACACCCGGGACAGGGGTTGACGAGCAGTACTTC.